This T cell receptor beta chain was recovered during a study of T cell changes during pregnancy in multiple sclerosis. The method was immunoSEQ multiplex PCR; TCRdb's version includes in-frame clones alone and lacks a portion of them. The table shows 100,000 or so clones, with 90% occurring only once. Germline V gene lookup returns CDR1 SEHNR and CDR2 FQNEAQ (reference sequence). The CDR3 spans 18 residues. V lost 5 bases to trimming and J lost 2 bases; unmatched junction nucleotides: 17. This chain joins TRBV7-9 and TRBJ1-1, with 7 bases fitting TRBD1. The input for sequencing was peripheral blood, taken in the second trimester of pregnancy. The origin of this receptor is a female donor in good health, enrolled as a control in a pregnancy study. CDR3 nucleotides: TGTGCCAGCAGCCCGGGCCCGGGACAGCCAAAGATAAACACTGAAGCTTTCTTT. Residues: CASSPGPGQPKINTEAFF.